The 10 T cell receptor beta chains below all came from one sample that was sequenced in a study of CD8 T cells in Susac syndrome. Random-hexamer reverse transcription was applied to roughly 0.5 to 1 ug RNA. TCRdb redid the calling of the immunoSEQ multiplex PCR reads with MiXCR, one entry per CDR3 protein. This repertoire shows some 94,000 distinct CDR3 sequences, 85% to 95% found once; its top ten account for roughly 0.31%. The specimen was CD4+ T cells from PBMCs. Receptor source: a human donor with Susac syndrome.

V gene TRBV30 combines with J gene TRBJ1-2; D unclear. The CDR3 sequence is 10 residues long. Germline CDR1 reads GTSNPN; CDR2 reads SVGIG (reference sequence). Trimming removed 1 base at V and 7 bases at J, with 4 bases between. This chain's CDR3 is CAWSDRGYTF. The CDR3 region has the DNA TGTGCCTGGAGTGATCGTGGCTACACCTTC.

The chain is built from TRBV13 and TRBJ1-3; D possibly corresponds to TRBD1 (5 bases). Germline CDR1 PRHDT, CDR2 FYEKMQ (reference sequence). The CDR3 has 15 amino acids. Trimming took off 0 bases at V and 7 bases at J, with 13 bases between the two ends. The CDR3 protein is CASSLGAGGRNTIYF. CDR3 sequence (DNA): TGTGCCAGCAGCTTAGGCGCCGGGGGTCGGAACACCATATATTTT.

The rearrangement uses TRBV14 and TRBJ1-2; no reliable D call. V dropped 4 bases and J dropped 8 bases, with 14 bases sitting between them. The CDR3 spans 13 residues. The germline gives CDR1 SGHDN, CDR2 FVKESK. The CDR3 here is CASSPGSTGGYTF. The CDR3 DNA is TGTGCCAGCAGCCCCGGATCCACGGGAGGCTACACCTTC.

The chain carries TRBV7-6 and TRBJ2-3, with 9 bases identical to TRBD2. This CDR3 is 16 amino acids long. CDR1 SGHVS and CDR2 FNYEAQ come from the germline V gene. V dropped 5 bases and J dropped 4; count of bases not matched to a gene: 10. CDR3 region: CASSPRPAGGADTQYF. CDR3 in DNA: TGTGCCAGCAGCCCCCGGCCAGCGGGGGGAGCAGATACGCAGTATTTT.

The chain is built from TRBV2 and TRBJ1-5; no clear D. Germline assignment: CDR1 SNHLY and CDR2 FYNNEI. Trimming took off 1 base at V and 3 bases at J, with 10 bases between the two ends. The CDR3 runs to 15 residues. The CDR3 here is CASSEETGFNQPQHF. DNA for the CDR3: TGTGCCAGCAGTGAAGAGACCGGCTTCAATCAGCCCCAGCATTTT.

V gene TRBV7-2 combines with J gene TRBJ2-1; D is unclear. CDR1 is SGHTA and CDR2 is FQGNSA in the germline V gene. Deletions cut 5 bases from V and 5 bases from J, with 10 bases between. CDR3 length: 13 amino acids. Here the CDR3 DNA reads TGTGCCAGCAGCACTCAGCGCCACAATGAGCAGTTCTTC. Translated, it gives CASSTQRHNEQFF.

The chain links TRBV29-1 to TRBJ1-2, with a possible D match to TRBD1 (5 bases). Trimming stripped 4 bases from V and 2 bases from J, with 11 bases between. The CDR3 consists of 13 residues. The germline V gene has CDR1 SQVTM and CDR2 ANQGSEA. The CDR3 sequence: CSVGAGSNYGYTF. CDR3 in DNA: TGCAGCGTTGGTGCAGGGTCCAACTATGGCTACACCTTC.

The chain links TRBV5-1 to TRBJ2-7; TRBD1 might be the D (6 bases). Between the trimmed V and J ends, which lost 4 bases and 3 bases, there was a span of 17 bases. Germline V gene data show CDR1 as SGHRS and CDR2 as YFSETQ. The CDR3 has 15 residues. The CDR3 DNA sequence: TGCGCCAGCAGCCTGGACAGTGTAAAAAGCTACGAGCAGTACTTC. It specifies CASSLDSVKSYEQYF.

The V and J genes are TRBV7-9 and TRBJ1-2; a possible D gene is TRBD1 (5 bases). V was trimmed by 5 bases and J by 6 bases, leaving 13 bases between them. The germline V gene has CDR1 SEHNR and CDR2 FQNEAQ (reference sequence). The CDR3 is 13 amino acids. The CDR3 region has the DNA TGTGCCAGCAGCCTGGATGCGGGGGATGGCTACACCTTC. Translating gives CASSLDAGDGYTF.

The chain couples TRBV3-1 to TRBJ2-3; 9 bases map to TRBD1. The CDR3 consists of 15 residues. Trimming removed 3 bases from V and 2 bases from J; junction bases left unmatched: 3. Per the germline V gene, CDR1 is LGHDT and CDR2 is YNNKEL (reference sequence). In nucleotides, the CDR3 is TGTGCCAGCAGCCACGGGACAGGGTACACAGATACGCAGTATTTT. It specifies CASSHGTGYTDTQYF.